One sample yielded the 3 T cell receptor beta chains listed below, sequenced in a study of blood T cells in healthy people across ages. Alongside a J-beta primer mix, a sample-barcoded 5' primer served in a second PCR lasting roughly 6 to 11 cycles. Each CDR3 protein gets one entry after TCRdb re-called the 5' RACE reads with MiXCR. The table records more than 1 million distinct CDR3 sequences, 40% to 50% of them present only once. The material sequenced was blood. The receptors originated from a woman aged 60 to 75 in good health.

On this clonotype: At one boundary the junction diverges from the germline segment, which might be a read error. The chain has TRBV9 and TRBJ2-4; 10 bases fit TRBD2. The assigned J gene may be wrong: the sequence end matches TRBJ2-7 better. The CDR3 totals 14 residues. In germline, CDR1 is SGDLS, CDR2 YYNGEE. In DNA form, the CDR3 reads TGTGTCAGCAGCCCTCGGACTAGCGGCTACGAGCAGTACTTC. Translated: CVSSPRTSGYEQYF.

This clonotype was counted between two and nine times. The chain couples TRBV4-2 to TRBJ1-2; 10 nucleotides line up with TRBD1. The V gene end was trimmed by 0 bases and the J gene end by 1 base; junction bases not matched to a gene: 8. There are 18 residues in the CDR3. Germline lookup yields CDR1 LGHNA and CDR2 YNFKEQ. The CDR3 spells CASSQEIGRTGGNYGYTF. CDR3 nucleotides: TGTGCCAGCAGCCAAGAGATTGGGAGGACAGGGGGTAACTATGGCTACACCTTC.

This rearrangement joins TRBV19 to TRBJ2-1; D may be TRBD1 (6 bases). Near its end, the DNA agrees better with TRBJ2-7, so the J call may be wrong. The CDR3 length is 15 residues. Germline loops: CDR1 LNHDA, CDR2 SQIVND (reference sequence). CDR3: CASSITGYSYNEQYF. Here the CDR3 DNA reads TGTGCCAGTAGTATAACAGGGTATTCCTACAATGAGCAGTACTTC.